One and the same sample provided the 9 T cell receptor beta chains below, sequenced in a study of blood T cells in healthy people across ages. It was with a sample-barcoded 5' primer and a J-beta primer mix that a second PCR of roughly 7 to 11 cycles was run. TCRdb itself ran the 5' RACE reads through MiXCR, one entry per CDR3 protein. The sample has hundreds of thousands of distinct CDR3 sequences; roughly 64% are singletons. Material for sequencing was blood. These receptors all come from a man aged 25 to 40 in good health.

This sequence joins TRBV20-1 and TRBJ2-1; a possible D gene is TRBD2 (6 bases). Germline V CDR1 and CDR2: DFQATT, SNEGSKA (reference sequence). CDR3 size: 14 residues. Trimming left V 5 bases short and J 7 bases short, with 18 bases between. The CDR3 loop is CSAGSGGPGNEQFF. The CDR3 DNA follows: TGCAGTGCTGGAAGTGGAGGGCCAGGGAATGAGCAGTTCTTC.

This clonotype has just a few counts. The J gene is TRBJ2-1, the V gene TRBV29-1, with no clear D. Germline loops: CDR1 SQVTM, CDR2 ANQGSEA. Trimming pared 3 bases from V and 2 bases from J, leaving 8 bases between. The CDR3 runs 13 residues. The CDR3, as DNA: TGCAGCGTTGACAAGCTGGCCTACAATGAGCAGTTCTTC. This sequence encodes CSVDKLAYNEQFF.

This sequence joins TRBV29-1 and TRBJ2-3, with a possible D match to TRBD1 (5 bases). V lost 6 bases to trimming and J lost 2 bases, with 12 bases between them. CDR3 length: 13 residues. Germline V gives CDR1 SQVTM, CDR2 ANQGSEA. In nucleotides, the CDR3 is TGCAGCGTGACAGAAATCATCACAGATACGCAGTATTTT. Amino acid sequence: CSVTEIITDTQYF.

The rearrangement joins TRBV6-1 to TRBJ1-5; D not resolved. V lost 3 bases to trimming and J lost 7 bases, with 19 bases between them. The CDR3 length is 16 residues. The germline V gene encodes CDR1 MNHNS and CDR2 SASEGT. Here the CDR3 DNA reads TGTGCCAGCAGTGACAACATATTTTACCCGAGGCAGCCCCAGCATTTT. Translated, it gives CASSDNIFYPRQPQHF.

This clonotype was seen more than once but under ten times. The gene calls are TRBV5-6 and TRBJ1-1, with D possibly matching TRBD1 (6 bases). V was clipped by 3 bases and J by 8 bases, with 11 bases between them. Germline V CDR1 and CDR2: SGHDT, YYEEEE. This CDR3 region has 12 residues. DNA of the CDR3: TGTGCCAGCAGCTCGCAAGGGGGAGAAGCTTTCTTT. Amino acids: CASSSQGGEAFF.

V and J are TRBV20-1 and TRBJ1-1; 7 bases are shared with TRBD1. The germline V gene has CDR1 DFQATT and CDR2 SNEGSKA (reference sequence). The J segment lost 1 base and the V segment lost 0 bases, leaving 5 bases of the junction unmatched. The CDR3 spans 15 residues. The CDR3 nucleotides are TGCAGTGCTAGAGATCCCCGGACAGGGAACACTGAAGCTTTCTTT. Its protein is CSARDPRTGNTEAFF.

The chain recombines TRBV20-1 with TRBJ2-5, with TRBD1 matching over 9 bases. The J segment lost 12 bases and the V segment lost 5 bases, leaving 13 bases of the junction unmatched. Germline CDR1 is DFQATT and CDR2 is SNEGSKA (reference sequence). The CDR3 totals 13 residues. The CDR3, as DNA: TGCAGTGCTTCCAAGAACCCTCGGGACAGGGAGTACTTC. As protein: CSASKNPRDREYF.

This clonotype was picked up one time. The chain has TRBV20-1 and TRBJ1-1; D is unresolved. The CDR3 extends over 14 amino acids. The V end was cut by 4 bases, the J end by 0 bases, with 12 bases between. CDR1 and CDR2 from the germline V gene are DFQATT and SNEGSKA (reference sequence). CDR3 DNA sequence: TGCAGTGCTACATACAGTTCCATGAACACTGAAGCTTTCTTT. It yields the protein CSATYSSMNTEAFF.

V and J are TRBV6-2 or TRBV6-3 and TRBJ2-1, with 14 nucleotides matching TRBD2. Trimming took 6 bases from V and 9 from J; bases not matched to a gene: 7. The germline CDR1 and CDR2 sequences are MNHEY and SVGEGT. This CDR3 is 15 amino acids long. The chain's CDR3 is CASRGTSGSLGEQFF. The CDR3 bases are TGTGCCAGCAGGGGGACTAGCGGGAGCCTCGGTGAGCAGTTCTTC.